The rows below give T cell receptor beta chains drawn from one sample of a study of T cell responses to AZD1222 COVID-19 vaccine. The repertoire was sequenced with immunoSEQ multiplex PCR; TCRdb's copy has only in-frame clones and lacks some. The data contain 140,000 to 150,000 clones, 88% of them singletons. Here the sequenced sample was peripheral blood, taken on day 0 of AZD1222 vaccination. The receptor set was obtained from an adult in good health. CDR3s include the opening cysteine and the closing phenylalanine or tryptophan. Each record gives: D gene, clone size, J gene, V gene, CDR3 DNA, CDR3 protein. The D gene is left open where the match is weak. For some rows the clone size is stated as once, few or many, or as a class when expanded; others skip it.

D: -; size: -; J: TRBJ1-4; V: TRBV4-1; DNA: TGCGCCAGCAGCCAGGCAGCCCCCGAAAAACTGTTTTTT; CDR3: CASSQAAPEKLFF
D: -; size: -; J: TRBJ1-2; V: TRBV9; DNA: TGTGCCAGCAGCGTAGAAGGCCTCTCCTATGGCTACACCTTC; CDR3: CASSVEGLSYGYTF
D: -; size: -; J: TRBJ2-7; V: TRBV7-2; DNA: TGTGCCAGCAGCTTAGAGGGCAGCTCCTACGAGCAGTACTTC; CDR3: CASSLEGSSYEQYF
D: -; size: -; J: TRBJ2-7; V: TRBV5-4; DNA: TGTGCCAGCAGCTCGGGCTGGGGGCTTTCCTACGAGCAGTACTTC; CDR3: CASSSGWGLSYEQYF
D: -; size: once; J: TRBJ2-7; V: TRBV28; DNA: TGTGCCAGCAGTTTAAGTTGGGCGCCGGGAGAGCAGTACTTC; CDR3: CASSLSWAPGEQYF
D: -; size: -; J: TRBJ1-6; V: TRBV18; DNA: TGTGCCAGCTCACCAGACAGGAGTAATTCACCCCTCCACTTT; CDR3: CASSPDRSNSPLHF
D: -; size: -; J: TRBJ1-5; V: TRBV2; DNA: TGTGCCAGCAGTGCTCCAGGGATACGAAGCAATCAGCCCCAGCATTTT; CDR3: CASSAPGIRSNQPQHF
D: -; size: -; J: TRBJ1-2; V: TRBV5-5; DNA: TGTGCCAGCAGCTTGAGGGGGGGCGACTATGGCTACACCTTC; CDR3: CASSLRGGDYGYTF
D: TRBD2; size: once; J: TRBJ2-1; V: TRBV7-2; DNA: TGTGCCAGCAGCCCCCGCGGGGGAAATGAGCAGTTCTTC; CDR3: CASSPRGGNEQFF
D: TRBD1; size: once; J: TRBJ1-3; V: TRBV5-5; DNA: TGTGCCAGCAGCTTACATCCGAACAGGGGGAGCTCTGGAAACACCATATATTTT; CDR3: CASSLHPNRGSSGNTIYF
D: TRBD2; size: -; J: TRBJ2-2; V: TRBV3-1/TRBV3-2; DNA: TGTGCCAGCAGCCAAGAGCCTAGCGGGGGTTACACCGGGGAGCTGTTTTTT; CDR3: CASSQEPSGGYTGELFF
D: -; size: -; J: TRBJ1-4; V: TRBV18; DNA: TGTGCCAGCTCCCAAAAAACTCTGAGTGGTGGTGAAAAACTGTTTTTT; CDR3: CASSQKTLSGGEKLFF
D: -; size: -; J: TRBJ1-1; V: TRBV29-1; DNA: TGCAGCGTTGAGGTTTGGGGCGCTGAAGCTTTCTTT; CDR3: CSVEVWGAEAFF
D: -; size: once; J: TRBJ1-4; V: TRBV7-9; DNA: TGTGCCAGCAGCTCGTCCGGGACGGAGGAAAAACTGTTTTTT; CDR3: CASSSSGTEEKLFF
D: -; size: -; J: TRBJ1-6; V: TRBV5-6; DNA: TGTGCCAGCAGCTTGGCGGTCAGCTCCTATAATTCACCCCTCCACTTT; CDR3: CASSLAVSSYNSPLHF
D: -; size: -; J: TRBJ1-5; V: TRBV7-2; DNA: TGTGCCAGCAGCTTATGGGGGGCCCTTAGCAATCAGCCCCAGCATTTT; CDR3: CASSLWGALSNQPQHF
D: -; size: -; J: TRBJ1-1; V: TRBV5-1; DNA: TGCGCCAGCAGCTGGGGAGGGGGGAACACTGAAGCTTTCTTT; CDR3: CASSWGGGNTEAFF
D: TRBD1; size: -; J: TRBJ2-7; V: TRBV7-2; DNA: TGTGCCAGCAGCTTCATGGGGACAGGGGTAGGCGAGCAGTACTTC; CDR3: CASSFMGTGVGEQYF
D: TRBD1; size: -; J: TRBJ1-2; V: TRBV13; DNA: TGTGCCAGCAGCTTAGCCCCAAACAGGGGAACTAACTATGGCTACACCTTC; CDR3: CASSLAPNRGTNYGYTF
D: -; size: -; J: TRBJ2-7; V: TRBV14; DNA: TGTGCCAGCAGCCAAGTCGGGGGTCTGGGCTCCTACGAGCAGTACTTC; CDR3: CASSQVGGLGSYEQYF
D: -; size: -; J: TRBJ2-3; V: TRBV2; DNA: TGTGCCAGCAGTGATTTAAGAACCACAGATACGCAGTATTTT; CDR3: CASSDLRTTDTQYF
D: -; size: -; J: TRBJ2-7; V: TRBV3-1/TRBV3-2; DNA: TGTGCCAGCAGCCAGCAGGGCTCCTACGAGCAGTACTTC; CDR3: CASSQQGSYEQYF
D: -; size: -; J: TRBJ1-1; V: TRBV18; DNA: TGTGCCAGCTCCCTCAGTGGAACTGAAGCTTTCTTT; CDR3: CASSLSGTEAFF
D: TRBD1; size: -; J: TRBJ1-4; V: TRBV6-4; DNA: TGTGCCAGCAGCCCACAGGGGGGAACTAATGAAAAACTGTTTTTT; CDR3: CASSPQGGTNEKLFF
D: -; size: -; J: TRBJ1-2; V: TRBV5-1; DNA: TGCGCCAGCAGCAACCGGGACGGGCCGGACTATGGCTACACCTTC; CDR3: CASSNRDGPDYGYTF
D: TRBD2; size: -; J: TRBJ2-3; V: TRBV6-6; DNA: TGTGCCAGCAGTTACTCCGTCGGGGGGACAGATACGCAGTATTTT; CDR3: CASSYSVGGTDTQYF
D: TRBD1; size: -; J: TRBJ1-6; V: TRBV30; DNA: TGTGCCTGGAGCACGGGACAGGGTCGTTCACCCCTCCACTTT; CDR3: CAWSTGQGRSPLHF
D: TRBD2; size: -; J: TRBJ2-7; V: TRBV9; DNA: TGTGCCAGCAGCGACCAGCGGGGTTCCTACGAGCAGTACTTC; CDR3: CASSDQRGSYEQYF
D: TRBD1; size: -; J: TRBJ2-3; V: TRBV5-1; DNA: TGCGCCAGCAACACAGGGGCCGTGGCGGGAGATACGCAGTATTTT; CDR3: CASNTGAVAGDTQYF
D: TRBD2; size: -; J: TRBJ2-2; V: TRBV7-9; DNA: TGTGCCAGCAGTCCGCCGGGACTAGCGGGCACCGGGGAGCTGTTTTTT; CDR3: CASSPPGLAGTGELFF
D: -; size: once; J: TRBJ2-3; V: TRBV4-1; DNA: TGCGCCAGCAGCCAAGATCGGGAAGGGAAAGATACGCAGTATTTT; CDR3: CASSQDREGKDTQYF
D: -; size: -; J: TRBJ1-3; V: TRBV7-2; DNA: TGTGCCAGCAGCAACCTCGGTCGGGGGGCGCGTGGAAACACCATATATTTT; CDR3: CASSNLGRGARGNTIYF
D: -; size: -; J: TRBJ1-1; V: TRBV9; DNA: TGTGCCAGCAGCGTTACCTTGGACAGAATGAACACTGAAGCTTTCTTT; CDR3: CASSVTLDRMNTEAFF
D: -; size: -; J: TRBJ1-2; V: TRBV9; DNA: TGTGCCAGCAGCGTAGTGGGGAACTATGGCTACACCTTC; CDR3: CASSVVGNYGYTF
D: -; size: -; J: TRBJ2-1; V: TRBV7-3; DNA: TGTGCCAGCAGCTTAAGCGTCAGCGCCTACAATGAGCAGTTCTTC; CDR3: CASSLSVSAYNEQFF
D: -; size: -; J: TRBJ1-4; V: TRBV5-1; DNA: TGCGCCAGCAGCTTGATGGGGGAGAATGAAAAACTGTTTTTT; CDR3: CASSLMGENEKLFF
D: -; size: -; J: TRBJ1-3; V: TRBV7-2; DNA: TGTGCCAGCAGTCCTACAGGGAACCGGAACACCATATATTTT; CDR3: CASSPTGNRNTIYF
D: -; size: -; J: TRBJ2-1; V: TRBV5-1; DNA: TGCGCCAGCAGCTTGGTAGGAGGGTACGAGCAGTTCTTC; CDR3: CASSLVGGYEQFF